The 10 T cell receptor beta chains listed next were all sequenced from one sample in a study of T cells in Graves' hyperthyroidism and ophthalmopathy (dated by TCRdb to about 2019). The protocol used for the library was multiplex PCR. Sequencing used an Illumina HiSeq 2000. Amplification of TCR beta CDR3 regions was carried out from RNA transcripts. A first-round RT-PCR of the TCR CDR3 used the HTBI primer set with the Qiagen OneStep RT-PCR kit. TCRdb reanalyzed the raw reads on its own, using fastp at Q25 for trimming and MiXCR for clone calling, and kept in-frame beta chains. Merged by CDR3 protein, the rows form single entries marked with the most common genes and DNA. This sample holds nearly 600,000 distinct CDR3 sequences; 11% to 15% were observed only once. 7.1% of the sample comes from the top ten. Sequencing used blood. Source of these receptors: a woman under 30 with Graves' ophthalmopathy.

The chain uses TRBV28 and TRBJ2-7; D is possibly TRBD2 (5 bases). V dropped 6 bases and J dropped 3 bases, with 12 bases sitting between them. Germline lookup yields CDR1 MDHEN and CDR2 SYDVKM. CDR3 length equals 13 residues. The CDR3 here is CASSPGSYYEQYF. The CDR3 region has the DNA TGTGCCAGCAGCCCGGGATCTTACTACGAGCAGTACTTC. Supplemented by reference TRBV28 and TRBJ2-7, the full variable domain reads DVKVTQSSRYLVKRTGEKVFLECVQDMDHENMFWYRQDPGLGLRLIYFSYDVKMKEKGDIPEGYSVSREKKERFSLILESASTNQTSMYLCASSPGSYYEQYFGPGTRLTVT.

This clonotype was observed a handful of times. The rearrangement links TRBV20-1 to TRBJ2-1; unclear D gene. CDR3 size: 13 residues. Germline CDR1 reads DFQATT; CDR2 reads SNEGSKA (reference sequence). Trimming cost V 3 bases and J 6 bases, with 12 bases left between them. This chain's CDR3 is CSASATRANEQFF. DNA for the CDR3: TGCAGTGCTAGCGCTACTCGAGCCAATGAGCAGTTCTTC.

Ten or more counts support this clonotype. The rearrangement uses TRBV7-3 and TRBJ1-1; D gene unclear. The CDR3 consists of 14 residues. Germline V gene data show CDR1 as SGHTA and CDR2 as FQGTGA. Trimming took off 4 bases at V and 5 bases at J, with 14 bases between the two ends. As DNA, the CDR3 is TGTGCCAGCAGCTCCGCTGGATCTCGGACTGAAGCTTTCTTT. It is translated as CASSSAGSRTEAFF. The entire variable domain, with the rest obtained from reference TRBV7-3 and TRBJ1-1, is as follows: GAGVSQTPSNKVTEKGKYVELRCDPISGHTALYWYRQSLGQGPEFLIYFQGTGAADDSGLPNDRFFAVRPEGSVSTLKIQRTERGDSAVYLCASSSAGSRTEAFFGQGTRLTVV.

The CDR3 sequence is CASSSVVNTEAFF. CDR3 nucleotide sequence: TGTGCCAGTAGCTCCGTCGTGAACACTGAAGCTTTCTTT. The chain is built from TRBV19 and TRBJ1-1, with unresolved D. The CDR3 consists of 13 residues. The germline V and J ends were trimmed by 6 bases and 0 bases, with 8 bases remaining between them. In germline, CDR1 is LNHDA, CDR2 SQIVND (reference sequence). Variable domain in full (rest from reference TRBV19 and TRBJ1-1): DGGITQSPKYLFRKEGQNVTLSCEQNLNHDAMYWYRQDPGQGLRLIYYSQIVNDFQKGDIAEGYSVSREKKESFPLTVTSAQKNPTAFYLCASSSVVNTEAFFGQGTRLTVV.

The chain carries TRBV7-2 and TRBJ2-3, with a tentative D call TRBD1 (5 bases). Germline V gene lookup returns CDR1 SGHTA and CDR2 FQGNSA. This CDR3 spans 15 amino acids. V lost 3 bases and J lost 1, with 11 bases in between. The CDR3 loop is CASSLYGRGTDTQYF. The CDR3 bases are TGTGCCAGCAGCTTGTACGGCAGGGGCACAGATACGCAGTATTTT.

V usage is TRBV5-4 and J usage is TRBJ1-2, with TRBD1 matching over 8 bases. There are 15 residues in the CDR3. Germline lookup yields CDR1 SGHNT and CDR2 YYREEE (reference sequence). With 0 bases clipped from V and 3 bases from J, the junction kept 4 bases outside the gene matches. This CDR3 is CASSLALTGDYGYTF. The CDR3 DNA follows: TGTGCCAGCAGCTTGGCCTTGACAGGGGACTATGGCTACACCTTC.

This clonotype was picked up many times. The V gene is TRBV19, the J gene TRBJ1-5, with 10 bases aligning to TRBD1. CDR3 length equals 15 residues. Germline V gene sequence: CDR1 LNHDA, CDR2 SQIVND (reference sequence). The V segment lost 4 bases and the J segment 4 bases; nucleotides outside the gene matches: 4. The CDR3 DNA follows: TGTGCCAGTAGTAATCTGGGACAGGGGAATCAGCCCCAGCATTTT. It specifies CASSNLGQGNQPQHF.

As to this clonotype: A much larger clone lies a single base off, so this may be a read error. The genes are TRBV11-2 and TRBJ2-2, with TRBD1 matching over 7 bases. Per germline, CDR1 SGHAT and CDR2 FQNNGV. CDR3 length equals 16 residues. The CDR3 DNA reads TGTACCAGCAGCTTAGTTGGGGCGACAGGGTCCGGGGAGCTGTTTTTT. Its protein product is CTSSLVGATGSGELFF. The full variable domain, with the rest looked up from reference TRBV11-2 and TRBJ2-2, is EAGVAQSPRYKIIEKRQSVAFWCNPISGHATLYWYQQILGQGPKLLIQFQNNGVVDDSQLPKDRFSAERLKGVDSTLKIQPAKLEDSAVYLCTSSLVGATGSGELFFGEGSRLTVL.

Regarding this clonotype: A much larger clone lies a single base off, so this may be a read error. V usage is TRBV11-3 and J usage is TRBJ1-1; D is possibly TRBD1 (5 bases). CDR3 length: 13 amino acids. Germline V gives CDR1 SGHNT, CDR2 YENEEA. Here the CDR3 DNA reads TGTGTCAGCAGCCAACAGGAGGGCACTGAAGCTTTCTTT. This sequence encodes CVSSQQEGTEAFF.

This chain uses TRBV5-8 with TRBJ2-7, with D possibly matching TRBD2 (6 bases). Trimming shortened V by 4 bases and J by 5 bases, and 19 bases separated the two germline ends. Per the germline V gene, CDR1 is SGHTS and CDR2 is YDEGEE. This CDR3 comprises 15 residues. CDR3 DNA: TGTGCCAGCAGCCCGAATCCGGGGGTGTACCACGAGCAGTACTTC. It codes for CASSPNPGVYHEQYF.